This T cell receptor beta chain stems from a study of blood T cell repertoires in COVID-19. Clones were read by immunoSEQ multiplex PCR, and TCRdb kept only the in-frame ones, dropping some. Among around 320,000 clones listed, about 90% were seen once. This CDR3 contains 14 residues. Trimming cost V 5 bases and J 7 bases, with 17 bases left between them. CDR1 is SGHAT and CDR2 is FQNNGV in the germline V gene. The chain links TRBV11-2 to TRBJ2-5, with a weak D call TRBD1 (5 bases). The receptor was isolated from a woman in her 30s with COVID-19, enrolled during active disease. Sequenced sample: peripheral blood. This CDR3 is CASSPLRQLVTQYF. CDR3 in DNA: TGTGCCAGCAGCCCCCTTCGACAGTTGGTGACCCAGTACTTC.